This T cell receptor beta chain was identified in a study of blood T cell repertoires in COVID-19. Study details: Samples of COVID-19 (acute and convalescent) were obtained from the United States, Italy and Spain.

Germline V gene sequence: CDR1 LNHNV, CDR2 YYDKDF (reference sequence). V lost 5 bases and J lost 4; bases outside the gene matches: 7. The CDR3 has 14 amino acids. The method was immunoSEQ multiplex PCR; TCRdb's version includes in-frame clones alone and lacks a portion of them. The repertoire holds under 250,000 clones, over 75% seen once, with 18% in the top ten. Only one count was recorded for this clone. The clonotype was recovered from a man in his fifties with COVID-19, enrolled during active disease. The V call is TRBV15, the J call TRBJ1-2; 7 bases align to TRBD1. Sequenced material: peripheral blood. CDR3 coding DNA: TGTGCCACCAGCGCCCGGGACAGAACCTATGGCTACACCTTC. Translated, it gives CATSARDRTYGYTF. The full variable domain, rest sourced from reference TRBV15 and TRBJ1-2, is DAMVIQNPRYQVTQFGKPVTLSCSQTLNHNVMYWYQQKSSQAPKLLFHYYDKDFNNEADTPDNFQSRRPNTSFCFLDIRSPGLGDTAMYLCATSARDRTYGYTFGSGTRLTVV.